The clone carrying this T cell receptor beta chain came up once. This specimen comes from a study of T cell changes during pregnancy in multiple sclerosis. The germline V and J ends were trimmed by 3 bases and 4 bases, with 9 bases remaining between them. The CDR3 contains 13 residues. Per germline, CDR1 SNHLY and CDR2 FYNNEI. Here immunoSEQ multiplex PCR was the method, and the copy in TCRdb shows in-frame clones only, minus some. The data contain around 79,000 clones, about 89% of them singletons. The sample here was CD4+ T cells from peripheral blood mononuclear cells, taken in the second trimester of pregnancy. The J gene is TRBJ1-2, the V gene TRBV2, with D uncertain. This receptor was obtained from a female donor with multiple sclerosis, enrolled in a pregnancy study. The CDR3 DNA follows: TGTGCCAGCAGTGACGCCGGGTTCTATGGCTACACCTTC. Residues: CASSDAGFYGYTF.